This T cell receptor (beta chain) emerged from a study of blood T cell repertoires in COVID-19 (TCRdb year 2020). Regarding the study in general: Collaborator samples came from the United States, Italy and Spain and covered acute and convalescent phases of COVID-19. The prospective study material was composed of cDNA or gDNA derived from T cells, B-cell-depleted T cells, or PBMCs. Deeply sampled blood TCRbeta repertoires from subjects exposed to, actively infected with, or recovered from COVID-19 were included in the dataset. The repertoires were made available in a free public database intended to serve as a resource for research on the immune response to SARS-CoV-2. Samples came from the ongoing ImmuneRACE study (first 160 participants) plus 1,254 subjects from 6 global collaborators. Sample metadata almost always included a de-identified subject ID, COVID-19 status, age in years and sex. Where available, HLA class I and class II types were obtained from metadata supplied by the sample provider rather than from assay-based typing.

The junction shows trimming of 3 bases on V and 0 bases on J, and the gene matches do not reach 5 bases of it. The CDR3 starts with the cysteine, ends with the phenylalanine, and has 17 residues. Only CDR3 DNA is held: 51 bases, read in frame from base 1. Based on the germline V gene, the CDR1 and CDR2 sequences are KGHSH and LQKENI. What the research found in general, with its limitations: Clinical and demographic metadata were provided uncurated, with the amount varying by source and participant.

In Seattle, one collaborating source enrolled patients while the infection was active and tracked those patients longitudinally over the course of disease. The collaborating institutions used their own protocols to collect whole blood in K2EDTA tubes. For TCRbeta analysis, collaborators shipped samples as frozen whole blood, isolated PBMCs, or DNA extracted from either of those sample types. As regards this clone: Its target antigen remains unknown. Base qualities are not recorded, but no much larger clone differs from it by a single base.

TCRbeta CDR3 regions were amplified from genomic DNA using the immunoSEQ Assay, a bias-controlled multiplex PCR. Per the source publication's procedure: Nucleated cell counts per sample were estimated from amplification of reference gene primers within the assay. Sequence reads were collapsed and filtered to measure the absolute abundance of every unique TCRbeta CDR3 rearrangement. For each sample, productive Simpson clonality was calculated as the square root of Simpson's diversity index across productive rearrangements. TCRdb took over this immuneACCESS table, retaining in-frame rearrangements with V and J assigned. Such tables are incomplete; in checked studies, under half of the missing clones stem from an unresolved V gene, and the remainder is unexplained. V and J calls and clone size are given by that table; D and trimming were obtained from the DNA. A total of 180,000 or so clones appear in this sample, around four fifths of them only once. The top ten clones comprise more than 14% of the sample.

The clonotype was recovered from a woman in her seventies with COVID-19, enrolled during active disease. The chain joins TRBV18 to TRBJ2-1; 10 central nucleotides agree with TRBD2. Sample: peripheral blood. In nucleotides, the sequence is TGTGCCAGCTCACCTAGTTCTAGCGGGAGCTCCTACAATGAGCAGTTCTTC. Translated, this gives CASSPSSSGSSYNEQFF.